The 2 T cell receptor beta chains below come from one sample, sequenced in a study of blood T cell repertoires in COVID-19. Only in-frame clones appear in the TCRdb table, and some are missing; sequencing was by immunoSEQ multiplex PCR. This table holds more than 350,000 clones, about 87% found once. Sequenced input: peripheral blood. These receptors were taken from a young woman with COVID-19, enrolled during active disease.

Written as DNA, the CDR3 is TGTGCCTGTTCGACAGGGGGCGGCTATGGCTACACCTTC. It translates to CACSTGGGYGYTF. This chain connects TRBV30 to TRBJ1-2; 10 bases are a match to TRBD1. The CDR3 is 13 residues long. Germline V lookup: CDR1 GTSNPN, CDR2 SVGIG (reference sequence). V gave up 6 bases and J gave up 4 bases; unmatched junction bases: 5. The full variable domain, in which reference TRBV30 and TRBJ1-2 provide the parts outside the CDR3, is SQTIHQWPATLVQPVGSPLSLECTVEGTSNPNLYWYRQAAGRGLQLLFYSVGIGQISSEVPQNLSASRPQDRQFILSSKKLLLSDSGFYLCACSTGGGYGYTFGSGTRLTVV.

V usage is TRBV10-3 and J usage is TRBJ2-5, with 7 nucleotides matching TRBD1. Germline trimming cut 1 base from V and 5 bases from J; bases unmatched to any gene: 4. This CDR3 comprises 14 residues. Germline-derived CDR1 and CDR2 are ENHRY and SYGVKD. CDR3 nucleotide sequence: TGTGCCATCAGTGAGTGGACAGGTGGGGAGACCCAGTACTTC. The encoded protein is CAISEWTGGETQYF.